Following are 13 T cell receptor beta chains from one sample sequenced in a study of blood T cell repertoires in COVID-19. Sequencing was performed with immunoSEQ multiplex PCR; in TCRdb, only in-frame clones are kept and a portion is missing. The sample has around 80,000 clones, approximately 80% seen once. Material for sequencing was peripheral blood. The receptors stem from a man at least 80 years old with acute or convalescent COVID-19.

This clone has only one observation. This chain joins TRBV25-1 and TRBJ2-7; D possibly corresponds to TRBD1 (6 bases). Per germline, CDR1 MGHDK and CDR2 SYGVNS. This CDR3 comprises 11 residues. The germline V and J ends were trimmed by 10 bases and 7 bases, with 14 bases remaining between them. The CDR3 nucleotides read TGTGCCACCACCCAGGGGTGGGAGCAGTACTTC. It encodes CATTQGWEQYF.

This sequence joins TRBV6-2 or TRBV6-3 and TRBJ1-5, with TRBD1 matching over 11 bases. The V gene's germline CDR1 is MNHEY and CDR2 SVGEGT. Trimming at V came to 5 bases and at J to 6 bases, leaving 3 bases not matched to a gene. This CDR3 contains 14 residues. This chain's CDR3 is CASSIGTGGQPQHF. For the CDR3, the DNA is TGTGCCAGCAGTATCGGGACAGGGGGTCAGCCCCAGCATTTT.

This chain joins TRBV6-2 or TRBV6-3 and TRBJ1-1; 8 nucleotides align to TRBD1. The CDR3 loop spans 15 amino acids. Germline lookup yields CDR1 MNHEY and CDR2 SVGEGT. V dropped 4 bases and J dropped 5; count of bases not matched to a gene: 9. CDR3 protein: CASSSWTGRSTEAFF. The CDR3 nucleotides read TGTGCCAGCAGTTCTTGGACAGGGAGGTCAACTGAAGCTTTCTTT.

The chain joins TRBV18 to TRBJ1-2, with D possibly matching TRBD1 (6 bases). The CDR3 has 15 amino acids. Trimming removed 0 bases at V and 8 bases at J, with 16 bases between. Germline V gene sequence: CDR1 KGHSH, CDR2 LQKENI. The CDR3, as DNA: TGTGCCAGCTCACCACCATTACAGGGACCCCTGGGCTACACCTTC. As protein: CASSPPLQGPLGYTF.

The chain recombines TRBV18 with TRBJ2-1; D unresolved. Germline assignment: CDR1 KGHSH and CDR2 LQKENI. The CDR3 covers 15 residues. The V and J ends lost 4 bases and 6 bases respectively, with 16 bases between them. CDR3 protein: CASSLDSGSGNEQFF. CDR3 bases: TGTGCCAGCTCACTCGACTCTGGATCGGGCAATGAGCAGTTCTTC.

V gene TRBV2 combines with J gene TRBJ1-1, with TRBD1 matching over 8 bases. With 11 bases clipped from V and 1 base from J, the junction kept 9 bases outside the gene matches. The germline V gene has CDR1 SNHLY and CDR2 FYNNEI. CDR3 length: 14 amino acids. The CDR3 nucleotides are TGTGCCTCCCGCCTGGGACAGGCGAACACTGAAGCTTTCTTT. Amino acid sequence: CASRLGQANTEAFF.

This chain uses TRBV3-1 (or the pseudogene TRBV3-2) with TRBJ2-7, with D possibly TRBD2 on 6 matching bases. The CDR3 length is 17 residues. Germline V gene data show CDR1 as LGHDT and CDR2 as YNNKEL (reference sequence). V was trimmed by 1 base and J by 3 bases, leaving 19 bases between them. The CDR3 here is CASSQGGTLHHFYEQYF. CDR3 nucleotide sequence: TGTGCCAGCAGCCAAGGGGGGACTCTCCATCACTTCTACGAGCAGTACTTC.

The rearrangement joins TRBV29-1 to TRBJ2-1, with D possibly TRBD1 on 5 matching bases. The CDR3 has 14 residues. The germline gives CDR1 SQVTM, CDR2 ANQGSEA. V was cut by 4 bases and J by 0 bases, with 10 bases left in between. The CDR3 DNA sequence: TGCAGCGTTGTCAGACAGAGCTCCTACAATGAGCAGTTCTTC. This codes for CSVVRQSSYNEQFF.

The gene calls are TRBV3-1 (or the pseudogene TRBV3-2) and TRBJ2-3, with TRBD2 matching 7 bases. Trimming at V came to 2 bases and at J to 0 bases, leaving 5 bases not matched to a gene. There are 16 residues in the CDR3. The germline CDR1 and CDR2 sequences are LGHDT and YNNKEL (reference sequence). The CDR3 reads CASSQKYGGSTDTQYF. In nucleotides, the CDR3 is TGTGCCAGCAGCCAAAAGTACGGGGGGAGCACAGATACGCAGTATTTT.

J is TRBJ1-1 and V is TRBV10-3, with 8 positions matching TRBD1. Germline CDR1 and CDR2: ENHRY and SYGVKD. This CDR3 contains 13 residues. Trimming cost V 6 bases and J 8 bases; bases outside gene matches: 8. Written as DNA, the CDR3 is TGTGCCATCAGAGGACAGGGAGAATCCGAAGCTTTCTTT. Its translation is CAIRGQGESEAFF.

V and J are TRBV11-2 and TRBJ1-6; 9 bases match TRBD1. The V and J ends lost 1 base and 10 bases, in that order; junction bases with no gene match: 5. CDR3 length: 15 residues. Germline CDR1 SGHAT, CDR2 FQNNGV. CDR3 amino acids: CASSLGQGDMSPLHF. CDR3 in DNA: TGTGCCAGCAGCTTAGGACAGGGGGATATGTCACCCCTCCACTTT. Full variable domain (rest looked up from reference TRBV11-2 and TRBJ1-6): EAGVAQSPRYKIIEKRQSVAFWCNPISGHATLYWYQQILGQGPKLLIQFQNNGVVDDSQLPKDRFSAERLKGVDSTLKIQPAKLEDSAVYLCASSLGQGDMSPLHFGNGTRLTVT.

The CDR3 DNA follows: TGTGCCAGCGGGGACAGGGGCATGGAGACCCAGTACTTC. It specifies CASGDRGMETQYF. The rearrangement joins TRBV7-9 to TRBJ2-5; TRBD1 agrees at 10 bases. Germline V CDR1 and CDR2: SEHNR, FQNEAQ (reference sequence). V dropped 8 bases and J dropped 5; count of bases not matched to a gene: 5. CDR3 size: 13 residues.

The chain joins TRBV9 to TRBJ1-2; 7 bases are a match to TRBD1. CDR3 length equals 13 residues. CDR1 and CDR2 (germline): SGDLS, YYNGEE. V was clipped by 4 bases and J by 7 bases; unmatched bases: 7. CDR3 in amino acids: CASSPDRAFGYTF. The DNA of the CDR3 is TGTGCCAGCAGCCCCGACAGGGCTTTTGGCTACACCTTC.